This entry lists 6 T cell receptor beta chains sequenced from one sample in a study of Ad26.COV2.S vaccination and SARS-CoV-2 variants. This sample's treatment: some 20 received Ad26.COV2.S at low or high dose, single or two shots; about 5 received placebo; per-sample allocation not given. Samples were taken on day 63 after the first vaccine or placebo injection. Only in-frame clones appear in the TCRdb table, and some are missing; sequencing was by immunoSEQ multiplex PCR. The data hold over 350,000 clones, with 88% observed a single time. The specimen was peripheral blood, collected in a trial of Ad26.COV2.S vaccine versus placebo. The receptors were gathered from a person between 18 and 60 years old who received the Ad26.COV2.S COVID-19 vaccine or a placebo.

The chain combines TRBV2 with TRBJ2-7, with unresolved D. The ends were cut back, 8 bases at V and 4 bases at J, with 12 bases in the middle. The germline V gene has CDR1 SNHLY and CDR2 FYNNEI. This CDR3 has 12 residues. The CDR3 DNA reads TGTGCCAGCGTTCGAGGTACATACGAGCAGTACTTC. Its protein is CASVRGTYEQYF. Based on the CDR3 plus reference TRBV2 and TRBJ2-7, the full variable domain is EPEVTQTPSHQVTQMGQEVILRCVPISNHLYFYWYRQILGQKVEFLVSFYNNEISEKSEIFDDQFSVERPDGSNFTLKIRSTKLEDSAMYFCASVRGTYEQYFGPGTRLTVT.

This clone was seen a handful of times. The V and J genes are TRBV6-2 or TRBV6-3 and TRBJ1-5, with 9 bases aligning to TRBD1. The V and J ends lost 0 bases and 4 bases, in that order; junction bases with no gene match: 7. CDR3 length: 17 residues. Germline lookup yields CDR1 MNHEY and CDR2 SVGEGT. In DNA form, the CDR3 reads TGTGCCAGCAGTTACTCGACCACCGGGACAGGGAATCAGCCCCAGCATTTT. Translated, it gives CASSYSTTGTGNQPQHF.

The V gene is TRBV27, the J gene TRBJ2-1, with D perhaps matching TRBD1 (5 bases). CDR3 length equals 14 residues. Trimming removed 7 bases from V and 2 bases from J, with 12 bases in between. Germline-derived CDR1 and CDR2 are MNHEY and SMNVEV (reference sequence). Here the CDR3 reads CASTPTDTYNEQFF. The CDR3 nucleotides are TGTGCCAGCACCCCGACAGATACCTACAATGAGCAGTTCTTC.

This clone was picked up one time. The chain joins TRBV5-1 to TRBJ1-1, with TRBD1 matching over 10 bases. The CDR3 contains 16 residues. Trimming cost V 5 bases and J 4 bases; bases outside gene matches: 11. Germline CDR1 and CDR2: SGHRS and YFSETQ. The CDR3 reads CASRPGPGTGATEAFF. Here the CDR3 DNA reads TGCGCCAGCAGGCCAGGCCCCGGGACAGGGGCCACTGAAGCTTTCTTT.

This clone was seen only a few times. The gene calls are TRBV13 and TRBJ2-7; D not certain. V lost 2 bases and J 3 bases, leaving 5 bases between the germline ends. CDR3 length: 12 residues. Germline lookup yields CDR1 PRHDT and CDR2 FYEKMQ (reference sequence). CDR3 DNA sequence: TGTGCCAGCAGCTTACACAGCTACGAGCAGTACTTC. Translated: CASSLHSYEQYF.

This sequence joins TRBV19 and TRBJ2-5; D may be TRBD1 (6 bases). The germline CDR1 and CDR2 sequences are LNHDA and SQIVND (reference sequence). V dropped 5 bases and J dropped 4 bases, with 17 bases sitting between them. The CDR3 runs 15 residues. The CDR3 region has the DNA TGTGCCAGTAGTCCCAGGACAGACCCGGGAGAGACCCAGTACTTC. Its translation is CASSPRTDPGETQYF.